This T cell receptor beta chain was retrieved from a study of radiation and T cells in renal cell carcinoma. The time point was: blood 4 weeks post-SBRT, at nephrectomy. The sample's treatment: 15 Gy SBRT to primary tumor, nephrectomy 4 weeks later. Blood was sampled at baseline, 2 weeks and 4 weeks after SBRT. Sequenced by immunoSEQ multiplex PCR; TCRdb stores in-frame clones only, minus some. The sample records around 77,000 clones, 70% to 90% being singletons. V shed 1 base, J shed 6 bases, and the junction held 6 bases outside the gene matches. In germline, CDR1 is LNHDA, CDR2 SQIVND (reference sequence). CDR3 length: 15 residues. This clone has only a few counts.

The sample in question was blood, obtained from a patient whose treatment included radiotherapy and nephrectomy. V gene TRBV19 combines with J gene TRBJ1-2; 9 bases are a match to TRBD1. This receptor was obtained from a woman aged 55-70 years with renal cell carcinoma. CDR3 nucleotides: TGTGCCAGTAGTATAGGGCTTGGACAGGGGAATGGCTACACCTTC. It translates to CASSIGLGQGNGYTF. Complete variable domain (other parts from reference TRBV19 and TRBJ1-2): DGGITQSPKYLFRKEGQNVTLSCEQNLNHDAMYWYRQDPGQGLRLIYYSQIVNDFQKGDIAEGYSVSREKKESFPLTVTSAQKNPTAFYLCASSIGLGQGNGYTFGSGTRLTVV.